This T cell receptor (beta chain) was identified in a study of blood T cell repertoires in COVID-19. Study summary: Spain, Italy and the United States supplied samples that represented acute and convalescent COVID-19. PBMCs, B-cell-depleted T cells, or T cells provided the cDNA or gDNA that made up the material.

Germline CDR1 and CDR2: SQVTM and ANQGSEA. This CDR3 is built from 15 residues. J gave up 8 bases and V 6 bases, and 11 bases lay outside the gene matches. Original analysis: For nucleated cells, counts were estimated from reference gene primer amplification. The protocol was immunoSEQ multiplex PCR, while the TCRdb copy is restricted to in-frame clones and leaves out a portion. The DNA gave D and trimming, while V, J and clone size come from that table. The sample shows 100,000 to 150,000 clones, approximately 88% of them seen only once. The chain uses TRBV29-1 and TRBJ2-1; 12 bases are shared with TRBD2. This TCR derives from a man in his fifties with acute or convalescent COVID-19. Material: peripheral blood. The CDR3 DNA reads TGCAGCGTCCAAAGGGCTAGCGGGAGGGCCGATGAGCAGTTCTTC. It is translated as CSVQRASGRADEQFF.